These 15 T cell receptor beta chains were sequenced from one sample in a study of identical twins (dated by TCRdb to 2015 to 2016). Libraries were made using 5' RACE. TCRdb names Illumina HiSeq 2000 as the instrument used. Through fastp at Q25 and MiXCR, TCRdb rebuilt clones from the public reads, retaining in-frame beta chains. CDR3 protein sequences are deduplicated, and each keeps its most common genes and DNA. This sample is represented by 250,000 or so distinct CDR3 sequences; roughly 7.5% of them were singletons. The top ten clones comprise under 6% of the sample. This same sample was also taken into another study, of yellow fever vaccine responses in identical twins.

The material sequenced was CD8+ T cells sorted from blood. Receptors originate from a woman aged 18-29 years in good health.

This clonotype was counted at least ten times. CDR3 region: CASSGPGSMNTEAFF. The CDR3 DNA sequence: TGTGCCAGCAGCGGACCCGGGTCCATGAACACTGAAGCTTTCTTT. The rearrangement links TRBV7-8 to TRBJ1-1, with D hard to call. Germline values: CDR1 SGHVS, CDR2 FQNEAQ. V lost 5 bases, J lost 0 bases, and 13 bases lay in between. This CDR3 has 15 residues.

The chain links TRBV20-1 to TRBJ2-5, with 10 bases matching TRBD2. CDR1 DFQATT and CDR2 SNEGSKA come from the germline V gene (reference sequence). V lost 3 bases and J lost 4; bases outside the gene matches: 14. The CDR3 contains 17 residues. CDR3: CSASMEEAGGPTETQYF. CDR3 in DNA: TGCAGTGCTAGCATGGAAGAAGCGGGAGGGCCAACAGAGACCCAGTACTTC.

The chain joins TRBV4-1 to TRBJ2-1; possibly TRBD2 for D (5 bases). CDR1 is MGHRA, CDR2 YSYEKL, per germline. The ends were cut back, 1 base at V and 4 bases at J, with 14 bases in the middle. The CDR3 spans 16 residues. The CDR3 region has the DNA TGCGCCAGCAGCCAAGGGACTCATGCGAGGTACAATGAGCAGTTCTTC. Translating it yields CASSQGTHARYNEQFF.

A few counts support this clonotype. The CDR3 coding sequence is TGCGCCAGCAGCTTGCGGTGGGTAGCGGGAGGGCCTGCCTACGAGCAGTACTTC. It is translated as CASSLRWVAGGPAYEQYF. This chain joins TRBV5-1 and TRBJ2-7; TRBD2 aligns across 11 bases. This CDR3 has 18 amino acids. V lost 1 base, J lost 2 bases, and 11 bases stayed unmatched. From germline, CDR1 is SGHRS and CDR2 YFSETQ.

This sequence joins TRBV6-4 and TRBJ2-3, with D perhaps assigned TRBD1 or TRBD2 (5 bases each). In germline, CDR1 is MRHNA, CDR2 SNTAGT. The V gene lost 0 bases and the J gene lost 3 bases, with 13 bases spanning the gap. This CDR3 has 16 amino acids. This CDR3 is CASSDSAGRGTDTQYF. In DNA, the CDR3 is TGTGCCAGCAGTGACTCGGCAGGGAGAGGAACAGATACGCAGTATTTT.

This clonotype turned up a few times. The V and J genes are TRBV5-5 and TRBJ2-7, with 9 bases matching TRBD2. The germline CDR1 and CDR2 sequences are SGHKS and YYEKEE (reference sequence). Germline trimming cut 0 bases from V and 7 bases from J; bases unmatched to any gene: 5. This CDR3 has 14 amino acids. CDR3 coding DNA: TGTGCCAGCAGCTTGGGACTAGCGGTGGGAGAGCAGTACGTC. Amino acid sequence: CASSLGLAVGEQYV.

This clonotype appeared once. V usage is TRBV5-6 and J usage is TRBJ2-7; D may be TRBD2 (5 bases). With 5 bases removed from V and 0 bases from J, the gap between germline ends came to 9 bases. This CDR3 has 13 amino acids. Germline V gene data show CDR1 as SGHDT and CDR2 as YYEEEE. The CDR3 DNA is TGTGCCAGCAGTGGCGGGTTCTCCTACGAGCAGTACGTC. Its translation: CASSGGFSYEQYV.

The genes are TRBV29-1 and TRBJ2-2, with D unclear. Trimming left V 7 bases short and J 5 bases short, with 23 bases between. The germline CDR1 and CDR2 sequences are SQVTM and ANQGSEA. The CDR3 sequence is 16 residues long. The CDR3 nucleotides read TGCAGCGCCCAGGTCCTCGTGACGGACGGGACCGGGGAGCTGTTTTTT. Residues: CSAQVLVTDGTGELFF.

This chain connects TRBV20-1 to TRBJ2-3, with D maybe TRBD1 (5 bases). V shed 3 bases and J shed 4 bases, with 11 bases lying between them. The CDR3 is 13 residues long. Germline values: CDR1 DFQATT, CDR2 SNEGSKA (reference sequence). The DNA of the CDR3 is TGCAGTGCTAGTCCAGGGATCGCAGATACGCAGTATTTT. Translating it yields CSASPGIADTQYF.

The chain carries TRBV27 and TRBJ2-2; TRBD1 aligns across 10 bases. Unmatched junction bases numbered 8, after V lost 6 bases and J lost 7 bases. The CDR3 sequence is 15 residues long. In germline, CDR1 is MNHEY, CDR2 SMNVEV (reference sequence). CDR3 loop: CASRFRQGASGELFF. CDR3 DNA sequence: TGTGCCAGCAGATTTCGACAGGGGGCGAGCGGGGAGCTGTTTTTT.

This clonotype was detected a few times. The chain links TRBV12-3 or TRBV12-4 to TRBJ1-4; a possible D gene is TRBD1 (5 bases). This CDR3 comprises 16 residues. Between the trimmed V and J ends, which lost 3 bases and 7 bases, there was a span of 18 bases. CDR3 nucleotides: TGTGCCAGCAGTTTTAGGGTCAGGGATCGAGCTGAAAAACTGTTTTTT. It translates to CASSFRVRDRAEKLFF.

This clonotype appeared a few times. The rearrangement links TRBV7-2 to TRBJ2-7; 10 nucleotides line up with TRBD1. The ends lost 4 bases at V and 3 bases at J; junction bases unmatched: 0. Germline values: CDR1 SGHTA, CDR2 FQGNSA. The CDR3 runs 13 residues. CDR3 loop: CASSWTGGYEQYV. The CDR3 DNA reads as TGTGCCAGCAGCTGGACAGGGGGCTACGAGCAGTACGTC.

Many counts were recorded for this clonotype. This rearrangement joins TRBV12-3 or TRBV12-4 to TRBJ2-2, with a possible D match to TRBD2 (6 bases). The CDR3 consists of 16 residues. Trimming stripped 5 bases from V and 2 bases from J, with 15 bases between. The CDR3 coding sequence is TGTGCCAGCAGTCCCCGGGGAGGTCCTAACACCGGGGAGCTGTTTTTT. Its protein is CASSPRGGPNTGELFF.

The chain links TRBV5-1 to TRBJ2-5; 7 bases align to TRBD2. Germline V lookup: CDR1 SGHRS, CDR2 YFSETQ. The junction had 10 bases not matched to a gene; V was cut back by 2 bases and J by 3 bases. This CDR3 contains 16 residues. The CDR3 protein is CASSLGDGRREETQYF. Written as DNA, the CDR3 is TGCGCCAGCAGCTTAGGGGACGGGAGGAGGGAAGAGACCCAGTACTTC.

The table lists this clonotype with many counts. The V call is TRBV5-1, the J call TRBJ2-7; 11 bases fit TRBD1. This CDR3 comprises 18 residues. With 4 bases clipped from V and 4 bases from J, the junction kept 16 bases outside the gene matches. The germline V gene has CDR1 SGHRS and CDR2 YFSETQ. The DNA for the CDR3 is TGCGCCAGCAGCGACGGACAGGGGGCTCAACGACTAGCTTACGAGCAGTACTTC. Its translation is CASSDGQGAQRLAYEQYF. The whole variable domain, remainder taken from reference TRBV5-1 and TRBJ2-7, is KAGVTQTPRYLIKTRGQQVTLSCSPISGHRSVSWYQQTPGQGLQFLFEYFSETQRNKGNFPGRFSGRQFSNSRSEMNVSTLELGDSALYLCASSDGQGAQRLAYEQYFGPGTRLTVT.